Below, one TCR beta chain is given with its context. Its antigen is undetermined. This sample stems from a study of Ad26.COV2.S vaccination and SARS-CoV-2 variants. Study observations and caveats: Relative to placebo recipients, vaccine recipients exhibited elevated spike-specific TCR breadth.

The germline V and J ends were trimmed by 6 bases and 0 bases, with 9 bases remaining between them. Germline CDR1 SNHLY, CDR2 FYNNEI. The CDR3 contains 13 residues. The method was immunoSEQ multiplex PCR; TCRdb's version includes in-frame clones alone and lacks a portion of them. The sample carries 400,000 to 450,000 clones, around 90% recorded once. Treatment of the sample: 19 received Ad26.COV2.S at low or high dose, single or two shots; about 5 received placebo; per-sample allocation not given. Specimens were obtained on day 63 following the first vaccine or placebo injection. The clonotype originates from a person aged 18-60 years who received the Ad26.COV2.S COVID-19 vaccine or a placebo. The gene calls are TRBV2 and TRBJ2-7; D call uncertain. This material consisted of peripheral blood, taken in a trial of Ad26.COV2.S vaccine versus placebo. CDR3 protein: CASSAGLSYEQYF. For the CDR3, the DNA is TGTGCCAGCAGCGCTGGGCTCTCCTACGAGCAGTACTTC.